The present T cell receptor (beta chain) was sequenced within a study of CD8 T cells in Susac syndrome. This CDR3 region has 14 residues. V gave up 1 base and J gave up 3 bases, with 7 bases separating them. Germline CDR1 LGHDT, CDR2 YNNKEL (reference sequence). Reverse transcription used roughly 0.45 to 1 ug RNA and random hexamers. TCRdb ran MiXCR on the immunoSEQ multiplex PCR reads and lists one entry per CDR3 protein. The repertoire includes 180,000 or so distinct CDR3 sequences, over 85% of them detected once, and roughly 0.15% sits in the top ten. This TCR was sampled from a human donor in good health. The rearrangement joins TRBV3-1 to TRBJ2-1; no clear D gene. Sample: CD4+ T cells from PBMCs. CDR3 DNA sequence: TGTGCCAGCAGCCAAGTGGAAGGCTACAATGAGCAGTTCTTC. It is translated as CASSQVEGYNEQFF.